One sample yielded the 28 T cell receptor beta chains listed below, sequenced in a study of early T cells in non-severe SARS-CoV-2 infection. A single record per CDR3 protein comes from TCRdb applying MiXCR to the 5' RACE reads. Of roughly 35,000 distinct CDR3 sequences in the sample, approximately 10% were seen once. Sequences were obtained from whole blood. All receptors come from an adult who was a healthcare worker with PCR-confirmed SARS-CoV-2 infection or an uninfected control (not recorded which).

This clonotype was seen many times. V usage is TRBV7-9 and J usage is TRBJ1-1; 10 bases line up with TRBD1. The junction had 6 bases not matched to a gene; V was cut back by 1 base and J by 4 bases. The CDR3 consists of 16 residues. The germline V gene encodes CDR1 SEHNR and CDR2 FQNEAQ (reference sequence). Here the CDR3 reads CASSLGQGALGTEAFF. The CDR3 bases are TGTGCCAGCAGCTTAGGACAGGGGGCTCTGGGCACTGAAGCTTTCTTT. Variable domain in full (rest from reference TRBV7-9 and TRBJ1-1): DTGVSQNPRHKITKRGQNVTFRCDPISEHNRLYWYRQTLGQGPEFLTYFQNEAQLEKSRLLSDRFSAERPKGSFSTLEIQRTEQGDSAMYLCASSLGQGALGTEAFFGQGTRLTVV.

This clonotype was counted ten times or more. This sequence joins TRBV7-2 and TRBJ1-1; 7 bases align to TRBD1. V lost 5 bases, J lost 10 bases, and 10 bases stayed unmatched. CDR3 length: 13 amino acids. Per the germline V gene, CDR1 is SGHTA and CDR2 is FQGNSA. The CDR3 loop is CASSQGGRLLAFF. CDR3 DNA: TGTGCCAGCAGCCAGGGGGGGAGGTTGTTAGCTTTCTTT.

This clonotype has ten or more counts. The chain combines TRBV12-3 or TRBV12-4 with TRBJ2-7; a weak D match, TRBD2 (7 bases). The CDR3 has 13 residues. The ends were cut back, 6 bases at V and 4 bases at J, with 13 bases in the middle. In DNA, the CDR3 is TGTGCCAGCAGCGAGGGGGGGGCTTACGAGCAGTACTTC. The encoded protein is CASSEGGAYEQYF.

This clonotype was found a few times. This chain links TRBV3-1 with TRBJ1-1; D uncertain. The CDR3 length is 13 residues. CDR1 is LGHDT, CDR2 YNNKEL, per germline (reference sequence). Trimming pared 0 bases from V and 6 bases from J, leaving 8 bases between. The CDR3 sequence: CASSQDRQAEAFF. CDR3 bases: TGTGCCAGCAGCCAAGATCGGCAGGCTGAAGCTTTCTTT.

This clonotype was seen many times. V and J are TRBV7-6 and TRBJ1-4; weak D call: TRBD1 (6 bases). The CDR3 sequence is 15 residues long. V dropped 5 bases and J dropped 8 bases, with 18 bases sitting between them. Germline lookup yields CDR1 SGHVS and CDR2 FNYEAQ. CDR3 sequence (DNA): TGTGCCAGCAGCCTTGGGGGGGGGCGAAGAGAAAAACTGTTTTTT. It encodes CASSLGGGRREKLFF.

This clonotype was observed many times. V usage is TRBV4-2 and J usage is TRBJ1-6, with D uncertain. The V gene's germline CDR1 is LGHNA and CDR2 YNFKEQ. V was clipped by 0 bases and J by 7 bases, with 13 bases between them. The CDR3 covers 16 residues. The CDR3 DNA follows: TGTGCCAGCAGCCAAGAAGGTCGAACTTCAAATTCACCCCTCCACTTT. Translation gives CASSQEGRTSNSPLHF.

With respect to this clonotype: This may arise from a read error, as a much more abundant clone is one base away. Here the CDR3 reads CSAAGGNGTEAFF. The CDR3 region has the DNA TGCAGCGCGGCCGGTGGAAACGGCACTGAAGCTTTCTTT. This chain uses TRBV29-1 with TRBJ1-1; D not resolved. V lost 7 bases and J 4 bases, leaving 16 bases between the germline ends. The CDR3 totals 13 residues. CDR1 is SQVTM and CDR2 is ANQGSEA in the germline V gene.

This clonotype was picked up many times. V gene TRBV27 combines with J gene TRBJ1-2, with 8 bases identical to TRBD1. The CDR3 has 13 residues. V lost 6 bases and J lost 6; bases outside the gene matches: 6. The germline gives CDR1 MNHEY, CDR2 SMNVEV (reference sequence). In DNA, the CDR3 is TGTGCCAGCAGAAGACAGGGGAACAATGGCTACACCTTC. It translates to CASRRQGNNGYTF.

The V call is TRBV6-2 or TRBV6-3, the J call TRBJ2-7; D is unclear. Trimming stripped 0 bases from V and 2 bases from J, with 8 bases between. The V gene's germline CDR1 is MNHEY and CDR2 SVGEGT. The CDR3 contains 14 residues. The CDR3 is CASSYSTTPYEQYF. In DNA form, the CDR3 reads TGTGCCAGCAGTTACTCGACAACCCCCTACGAGCAGTACTTC.

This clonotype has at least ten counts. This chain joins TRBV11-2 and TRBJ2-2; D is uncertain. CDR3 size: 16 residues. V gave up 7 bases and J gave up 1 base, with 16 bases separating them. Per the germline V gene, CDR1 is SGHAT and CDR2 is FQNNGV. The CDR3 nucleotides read TGTGCCAGCACCTTCGTGCCCGGGCGGAACACCGGGGAGCTGTTTTTT. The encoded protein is CASTFVPGRNTGELFF.

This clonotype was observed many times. The CDR3 loop reads CASSETGTSGEQFF. For the CDR3, the DNA is TGTGCCAGCAGCGAGACCGGGACATCGGGTGAGCAGTTCTTC. This chain links TRBV9 with TRBJ2-1; D might be TRBD1 (6 bases). CDR1 is SGDLS and CDR2 is YYNGEE in the germline V gene. CDR3 length: 14 amino acids. The V end lost 3 bases, the J end lost 9 bases, and 16 bases lay between the germline ends.

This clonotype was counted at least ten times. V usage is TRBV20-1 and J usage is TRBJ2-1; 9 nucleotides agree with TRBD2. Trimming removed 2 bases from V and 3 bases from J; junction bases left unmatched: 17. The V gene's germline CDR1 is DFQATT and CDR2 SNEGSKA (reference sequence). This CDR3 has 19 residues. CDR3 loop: CSARTPGTSTTGLYNEQFF. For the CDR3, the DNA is TGCAGTGCTAGAACCCCCGGGACTAGCACAACAGGCCTCTACAATGAGCAGTTCTTC.

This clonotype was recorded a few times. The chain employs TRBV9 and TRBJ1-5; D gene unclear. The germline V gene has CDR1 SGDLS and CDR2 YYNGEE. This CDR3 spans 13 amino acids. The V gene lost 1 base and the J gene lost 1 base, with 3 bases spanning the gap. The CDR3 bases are TGTGCCAGCAGCGTATCCAGCAATCAGCCCCAGCATTTT. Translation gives CASSVSSNQPQHF.

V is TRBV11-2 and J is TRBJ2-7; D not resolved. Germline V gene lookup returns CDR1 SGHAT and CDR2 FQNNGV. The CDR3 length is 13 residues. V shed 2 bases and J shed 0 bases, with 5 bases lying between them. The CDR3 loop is CASSLPSSYEQYF. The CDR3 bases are TGTGCCAGCAGCTTACCGAGCTCCTACGAGCAGTACTTC.

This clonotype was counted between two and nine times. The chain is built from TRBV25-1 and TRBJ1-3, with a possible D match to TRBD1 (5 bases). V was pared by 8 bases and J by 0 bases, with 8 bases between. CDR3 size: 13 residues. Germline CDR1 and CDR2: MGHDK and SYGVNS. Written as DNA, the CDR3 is TGTGCCAGCGGGGCAAACTCTGGAAACACCATATATTTT. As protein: CASGANSGNTIYF.

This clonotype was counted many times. CDR3 protein: CATSRGFSYNEQFF. CDR3 nucleotide sequence: TGTGCCACCAGCAGAGGCTTCTCCTACAATGAGCAGTTCTTC. This chain links TRBV15 with TRBJ2-1; no firm D call. This CDR3 spans 14 amino acids. Trimming shortened V by 1 base and J by 0 bases, and 4 bases separated the two germline ends. Germline V gene lookup returns CDR1 LNHNV and CDR2 YYDKDF (reference sequence).

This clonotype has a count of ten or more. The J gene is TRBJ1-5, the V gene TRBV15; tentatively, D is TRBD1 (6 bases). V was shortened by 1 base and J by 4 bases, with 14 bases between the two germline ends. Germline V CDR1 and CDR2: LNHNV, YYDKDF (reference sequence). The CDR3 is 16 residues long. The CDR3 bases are TGTGCCACCAGCAGAGGTCACAGGGTGAGAAATCAGCCCCAGCATTTT. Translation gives CATSRGHRVRNQPQHF.

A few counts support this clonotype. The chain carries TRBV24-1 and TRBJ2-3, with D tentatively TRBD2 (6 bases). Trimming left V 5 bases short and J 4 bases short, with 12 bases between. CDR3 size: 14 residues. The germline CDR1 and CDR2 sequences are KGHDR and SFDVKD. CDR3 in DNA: TGTGCCACCAGTGGGGAAGGAGGGGCAGATACGCAGTATTTT. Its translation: CATSGEGGADTQYF.

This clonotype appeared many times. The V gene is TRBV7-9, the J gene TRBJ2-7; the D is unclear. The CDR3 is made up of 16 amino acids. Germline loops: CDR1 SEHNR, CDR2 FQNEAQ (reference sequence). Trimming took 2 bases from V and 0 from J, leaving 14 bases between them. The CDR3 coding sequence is TGTGCCAGCAGCTTATCTCCTATGGGCAGCTCCTACGAGCAGTACTTC. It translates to CASSLSPMGSSYEQYF.

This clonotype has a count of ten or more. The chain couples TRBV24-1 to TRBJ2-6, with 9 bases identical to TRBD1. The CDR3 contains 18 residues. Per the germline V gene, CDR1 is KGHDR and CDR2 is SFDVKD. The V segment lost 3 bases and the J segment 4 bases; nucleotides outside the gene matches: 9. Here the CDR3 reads CATSDPRDRVEGANVLTF. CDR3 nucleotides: TGTGCCACCAGTGATCCGCGGGACAGGGTGGAGGGGGCCAACGTCCTGACTTTC.

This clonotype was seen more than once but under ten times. CDR3 coding DNA: TGTGCCAGCAGCCCAGACACCAATCAGCCCCAGCATTTT. Encoded protein: CASSPDTNQPQHF. This chain links TRBV11-2 with TRBJ1-5; D gene unclear. The V end was cut by 5 bases, the J end by 3 bases, with 8 bases between. The CDR3 consists of 13 residues. CDR1 is SGHAT, CDR2 FQNNGV, per germline.

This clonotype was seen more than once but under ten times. The CDR3 sequence is CSAENSGGASNEQFF. The CDR3 DNA reads TGCAGTGCAGAAAATAGCGGGGGGGCGAGCAATGAGCAGTTCTTC. This chain connects TRBV20-1 to TRBJ2-1, with 11 bases matching TRBD2. The CDR3 is 15 amino acids. V shed 6 bases and J 6 bases; nucleotides not matched to a gene: 10. Germline V gives CDR1 DFQATT, CDR2 SNEGSKA (reference sequence).

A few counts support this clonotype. The CDR3 is CASSPGQGRFGTEAFF. The CDR3, as DNA: TGTGCCAGCAGCCCCGGACAGGGACGGTTTGGCACTGAAGCTTTCTTT. V and J are TRBV13 and TRBJ1-1; TRBD1 aligns across 8 bases. Looked up from germline, CDR1 is PRHDT and CDR2 is FYEKMQ (reference sequence). Trimming took 5 bases from V and 4 from J; bases not matched to a gene: 12. The CDR3 sequence is 16 residues long.

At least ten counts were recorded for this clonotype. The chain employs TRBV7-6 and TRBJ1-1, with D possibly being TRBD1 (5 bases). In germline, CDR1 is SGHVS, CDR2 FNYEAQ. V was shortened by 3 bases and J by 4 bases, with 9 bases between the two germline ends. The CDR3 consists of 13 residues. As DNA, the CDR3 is TGTGCCAGCAGCTTCAGGGAGGCCACTGAAGCTTTCTTT. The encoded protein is CASSFREATEAFF.

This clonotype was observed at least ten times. This chain's CDR3 is CASSPGTVWDPSQETQYF. CDR3 DNA: TGTGCCAGCAGCCCCGGGACAGTCTGGGATCCCTCCCAAGAGACCCAGTACTTC. The V call is TRBV11-2, the J call TRBJ2-5; TRBD1 matches at 7 bases. The germline V gene encodes CDR1 SGHAT and CDR2 FQNNGV. Losses at the gene ends were 5 bases for V and 1 base for J; bases not matched to a gene: 16. This CDR3 spans 18 amino acids. The complete variable domain, with remaining parts taken from reference TRBV11-2 and TRBJ2-5, reads EAGVAQSPRYKIIEKRQSVAFWCNPISGHATLYWYQQILGQGPKLLIQFQNNGVVDDSQLPKDRFSAERLKGVDSTLKIQPAKLEDSAVYLCASSPGTVWDPSQETQYFGPGTRLLVL.

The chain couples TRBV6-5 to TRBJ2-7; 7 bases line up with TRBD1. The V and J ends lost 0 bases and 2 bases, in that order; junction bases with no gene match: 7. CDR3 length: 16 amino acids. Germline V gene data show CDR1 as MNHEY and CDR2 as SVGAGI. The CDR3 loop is CASSYSGRTGAYEQYF. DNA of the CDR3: TGTGCCAGCAGTTACTCCGGCCGGACAGGCGCCTACGAGCAGTACTTC.

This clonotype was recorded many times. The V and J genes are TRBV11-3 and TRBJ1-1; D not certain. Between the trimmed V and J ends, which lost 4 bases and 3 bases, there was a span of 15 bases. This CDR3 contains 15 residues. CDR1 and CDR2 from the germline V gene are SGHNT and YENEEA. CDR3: CASSSSRESDTEAFF. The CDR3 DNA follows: TGTGCCAGCAGCTCCTCAAGGGAGTCGGACACTGAAGCTTTCTTT.

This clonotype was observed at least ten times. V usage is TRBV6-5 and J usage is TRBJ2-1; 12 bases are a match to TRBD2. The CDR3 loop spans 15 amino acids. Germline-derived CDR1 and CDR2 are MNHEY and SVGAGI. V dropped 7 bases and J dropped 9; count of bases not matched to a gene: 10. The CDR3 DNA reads TGTGCCAGCACCCTCGGACTAGCGGGGACCACTGAGCAGTTCTTC. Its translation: CASTLGLAGTTEQFF.